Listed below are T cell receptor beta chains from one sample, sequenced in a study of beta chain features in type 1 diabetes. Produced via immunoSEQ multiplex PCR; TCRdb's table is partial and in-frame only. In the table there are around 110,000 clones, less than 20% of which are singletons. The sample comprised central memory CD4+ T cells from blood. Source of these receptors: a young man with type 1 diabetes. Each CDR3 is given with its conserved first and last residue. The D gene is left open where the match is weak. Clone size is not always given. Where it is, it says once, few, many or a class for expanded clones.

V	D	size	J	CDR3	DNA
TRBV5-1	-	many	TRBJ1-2	CASSPIGDSLGGYTF	TGCGCCAGCAGCCCAATAGGCGACAGCCTTGGTGGCTACACCTTC
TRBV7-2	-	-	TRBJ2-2	CASSSLAGELFF	TGTGCCAGCAGCTCCCTAGCCGGGGAGCTGTTTTTT
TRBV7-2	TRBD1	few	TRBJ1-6	CASSYIRDRVYDSPLHF	TGTGCCAGCAGTTATATCCGGGACAGGGTATATGATTCACCCCTCCACTTT
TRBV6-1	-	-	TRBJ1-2	CASRSNGGLGYTF	TGTGCCAGCAGGTCGAACGGCGGGCTTGGCTACACCTTC
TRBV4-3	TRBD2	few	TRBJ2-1	CASSRVAGTGNEQFF	TGCGCCAGCAGCCGAGTAGCGGGGACGGGGAATGAGCAGTTCTTC
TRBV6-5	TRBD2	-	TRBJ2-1	CASSYRLAGAHNEQFF	TGTGCCAGCAGTTACCGACTAGCGGGGGCCCACAATGAGCAGTTCTTC
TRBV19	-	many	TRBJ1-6	CASSIYRNSPLHF	TGTGCCAGTAGTATCTACAGGAATTCACCCCTCCACTTT
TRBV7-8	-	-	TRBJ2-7	CASSFNYEQYF	TGTGCCAGCAGCTTTAACTACGAGCAGTACTTC
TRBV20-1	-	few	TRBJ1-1	CSAPGYDEAFF	TGCAGTGCCCCAGGGTATGATGAAGCTTTCTTT
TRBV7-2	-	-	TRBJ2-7	CASSFVVTVSNEQYF	TGTGCCAGCAGCTTCGTGGTGACAGTCTCCAACGAGCAGTACTTC
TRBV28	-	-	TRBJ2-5	CASTVPRGQGETQYF	TGTGCCAGCACTGTCCCCCGGGGGCAGGGGGAGACCCAGTACTTC
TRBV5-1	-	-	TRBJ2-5	CASSLQTGSEVETQYF	TGCGCCAGCAGCTTGCAAACAGGGTCGGAAGTGGAGACCCAGTACTTC
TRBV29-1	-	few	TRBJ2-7	CSVRFPGLYEQYF	TGCAGCGTCCGATTCCCGGGACTCTACGAGCAGTACTTC
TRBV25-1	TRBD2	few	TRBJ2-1	CASSVAGSSYNEQFF	TGTGCCAGCAGCGTAGCGGGGAGCTCCTACAATGAGCAGTTCTTC
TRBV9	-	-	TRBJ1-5	CASSVAGSNQPQHF	TGTGCCAGCAGCGTAGCCGGTAGCAATCAGCCCCAGCATTTT
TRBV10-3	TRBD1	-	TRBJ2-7	CAIRSDRGSYEQYF	TGTGCCATCAGATCGGACAGGGGGAGCTACGAGCAGTACTTC
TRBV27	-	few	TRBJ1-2	CASSFSANYGYTF	TGTGCCAGCAGTTTCTCAGCCAACTATGGCTACACCTTC
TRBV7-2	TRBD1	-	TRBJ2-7	CASSLAGTGAYEQYF	TGTGCCAGCAGCTTAGCAGGGACAGGGGCCTACGAGCAGTACTTC
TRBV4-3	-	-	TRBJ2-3	CASSQDLLRLTDTQYF	TGCGCCAGCAGCCAAGATTTACTACGGTTAACAGATACGCAGTATTTT
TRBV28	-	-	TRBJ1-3	CASSPADSSGNTIYF	TGTGCCAGCAGTCCCGCAGACAGCTCTGGAAACACCATATATTTT
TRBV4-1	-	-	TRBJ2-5	CASSQDRGEETQYF	TGCGCCAGCAGCCAAGACCGCGGGGAAGAGACCCAGTACTTC
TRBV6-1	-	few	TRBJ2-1	CASVRDFSAYNEQFF	TGTGCCAGCGTAAGGGACTTCAGCGCCTACAATGAGCAGTTCTTC
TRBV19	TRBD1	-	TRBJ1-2	CASSRTGTDKNYGYTF	TGTGCCAGTAGTCGAACCGGGACAGACAAAAACTATGGCTACACCTTC
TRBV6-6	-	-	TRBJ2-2	CASSLEGPNTGELFF	TGTGCCAGCAGTCTAGAAGGACCGAACACCGGGGAGCTGTTTTTT
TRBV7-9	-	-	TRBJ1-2	CASSLVSNGDRYTF	TGTGCCAGCAGCTTAGTCAGTAATGGGGATCGCTACACCTTC
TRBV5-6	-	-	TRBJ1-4	CASGQLGITGRNEKLFF	TGTGCCAGCGGCCAGCTTGGGATAACAGGACGAAATGAAAAACTGTTTTTT
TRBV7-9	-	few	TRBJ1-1	CASSLGASSTEAFF	TGTGCCAGCAGCTTAGGAGCCAGTTCCACTGAAGCTTTCTTT
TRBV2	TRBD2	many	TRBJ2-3	CASSRRGDTQYF	TGTGCCAGCAGTAGGCGGGGGGATACGCAGTATTTT
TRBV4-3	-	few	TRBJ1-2	CASSPQGTNYGYTF	TGCGCCAGCAGCCCCCAGGGGACTAACTATGGCTACACCTTC
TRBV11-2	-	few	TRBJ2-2	CASSSIQLAGELFF	TGTGCCAGCAGCTCCATACAACTGGCCGGGGAGCTGTTTTTT
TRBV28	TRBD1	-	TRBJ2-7	CASNDRDYEQYF	TGTGCCAGCAACGACAGGGACTACGAGCAGTACTTC
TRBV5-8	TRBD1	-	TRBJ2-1	CASSAGTGNGYNEQFF	TGTGCCAGCAGCGCCGGGACAGGGAACGGCTACAATGAGCAGTTCTTC